The sequence of this T cell receptor (beta chain) was determined in a study of cytomegalovirus exposure and HLA in healthy donors. Donors counted as nominally healthy when sampled, yet unrecorded immune exposures were likely. The PCR employed 60 Vbeta primers together with 13 Jbeta primers. Assay: immunoSEQ multiplex PCR; the TCRdb copy retains only in-frame clones and omits some. The sample shows roughly 200,000 clones, 10% to 15% of them seen only once. The sample taken for sequencing was PBMCs. This sequence originates from a man aged 45-60 years in good health and CMV-seropositive.

The CDR3 sequence: CASSGGAGGNTIYF. In DNA form, the CDR3 reads TGTGCCAGCAGCGGCGGCGCGGGTGGAAACACCATATATTTT. The chain has TRBV9 and TRBJ1-3; D gene uncertain. Trimming removed 3 bases at V and 3 bases at J, with 10 bases between. The CDR3 runs 14 residues. The germline gives CDR1 SGDLS, CDR2 YYNGEE.